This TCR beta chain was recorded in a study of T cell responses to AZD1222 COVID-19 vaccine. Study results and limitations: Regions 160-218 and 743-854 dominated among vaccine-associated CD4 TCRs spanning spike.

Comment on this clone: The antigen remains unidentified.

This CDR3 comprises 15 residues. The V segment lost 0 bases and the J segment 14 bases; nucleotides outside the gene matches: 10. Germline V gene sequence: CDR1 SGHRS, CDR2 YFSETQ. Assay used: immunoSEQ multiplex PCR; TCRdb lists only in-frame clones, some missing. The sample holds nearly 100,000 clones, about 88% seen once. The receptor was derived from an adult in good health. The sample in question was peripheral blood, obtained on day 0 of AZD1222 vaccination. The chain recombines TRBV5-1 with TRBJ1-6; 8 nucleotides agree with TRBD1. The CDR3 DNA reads TGCGCCAGCAGCTTGGCTGACAGGGGACCACTAGCCCTCCACTTT. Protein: CASSLADRGPLALHF.